The rows below give T cell receptor beta chains drawn from one sample of a study of human T cells and chemical hapten exposure. TCRdb independently ran MiXCR on the RACE reads; one entry per CDR3 protein. The sample holds 60,000 to 65,000 distinct CDR3 sequences; about 10% are singletons and the top ten take roughly 2.3%. The source material was whole blood, sampled in connection with sensitization to the hapten diphenylcyclopropenone (DPC). These receptors came from a woman aged 25 to 45 with alopecia areata. Some clones in this sample may be carry-over from other donors' samples. Both conserved end residues are part of each CDR3. The D gene is left open where the match is weak. Only part of the rows carry a size: once, few, many, or a class if the clone is expanded.

CDR3	DNA	V	length	J	size	D
CSARERQGGTGELFF	TGCAGTGCTAGAGAAAGACAGGGCGGCACCGGGGAGCTGTTTTTT	TRBV20-1	15	TRBJ2-2	many	TRBD1
CSANTGWSNQPQHF	TGCAGTGCTAACACGGGTTGGAGCAATCAGCCCCAGCATTTT	TRBV20-1	14	TRBJ1-5	many	.
CASSPGQINTEAFF	TGTGCCAGCTCACCGGGACAGATAAACACTGAAGCTTTCTTT	TRBV18	14	TRBJ1-1	few	TRBD1
CASSSVGAEKLFF	TGTGCCAGCAGCTCCGTCGGGGCTGAAAAACTGTTTTTT	TRBV7-9	13	TRBJ1-4	.	.
CSASGLAGRLNIQYF	TGCAGTGCTAGTGGGCTAGCGGGAAGGTTAAACATTCAGTACTTC	TRBV20-1	15	TRBJ2-4	.	TRBD2
CASKGDGSYEQYF	TGCGCCAGCAAGGGTGACGGCTCCTACGAGCAGTACTTC	TRBV5-1	13	TRBJ2-7	many	.
CASSDSEAFF	TGTGCCAGCAGTGACTCTGAAGCTTTCTTT	TRBV2	10	TRBJ1-1	.	.
CASRLGHRAFF	TGTGCCAGCAGGCTGGGACACAGGGCTTTCTTT	TRBV6-1	11	TRBJ1-1	many	.
CASSTRLAGEGTGELFF	TGTGCCAGTAGTACCCGACTAGCGGGAGAGGGAACCGGGGAGCTGTTTTTT	TRBV19	17	TRBJ2-2	.	TRBD2
CATSGLAGETQYF	TGTGCCACCTCCGGACTAGCGGGGGAGACCCAGTACTTC	TRBV27	13	TRBJ2-5	.	TRBD2
CASSPPYSNTEAFF	TGTGCCAGCTCACCACCGTACTCGAACACTGAAGCTTTCTTT	TRBV18	14	TRBJ1-1	few	.
CASSPGLIGATNEKLFF	TGTGCCAGCAGCCCGGGACTGATAGGGGCCACTAATGAAAAACTGTTTTTT	TRBV7-9	17	TRBJ1-4	many	.
CASSLLEARLTLAKNIQYF	TGTGCCAGCAGTTTACTCGAAGCCAGACTCACTCTAGCCAAAAACATTCAGTACTTC	TRBV6-2/TRBV6-3	19	TRBJ2-4	many	.
CASSGGTSNQPQHF	TGTGCCAGCAGTGGAGGAACGAGCAATCAGCCCCAGCATTTT	TRBV2	14	TRBJ1-5	.	.
CASRTGAGNYGYTF	TGTGCCAGCAGGACAGGGGCAGGGAACTATGGCTACACCTTC	TRBV6-6	14	TRBJ1-2	many	TRBD1
CASSQGGSGSGYTF	TGTGCCAGCAGCCAGGGAGGCTCGGGGTCTGGCTACACCTTC	TRBV3-1	14	TRBJ1-2	.	.
CSVGTTSNQPQHF	TGCAGCGTGGGGACTACTAGCAATCAGCCCCAGCATTTT	TRBV29-1	13	TRBJ1-5	few	.
CASSPLRDLLSTDTQYF	TGTGCCAGCAGTCCGCTCCGGGACTTACTTAGCACAGATACGCAGTATTTT	TRBV27	17	TRBJ2-3	many	.
CASNTPGVEETQYF	TGCGCCAGCAACACCCCTGGGGTTGAAGAGACCCAGTACTTC	TRBV5-1	14	TRBJ2-5	.	.
CSVVGVLDEQFF	TGCAGCGTTGTCGGGGTATTAGATGAGCAGTTCTTC	TRBV29-1	12	TRBJ2-1	.	.
CASRRRVFGGSFHQPQHF	TGTGCCAGTAGGCGGAGGGTTTTCGGGGGTTCGTTTCATCAGCCCCAGCATTTT	TRBV19	18	TRBJ1-5	.	.
CASSLNRGEQYF	TGTGCCAGCAGCTTAAATAGGGGCGAGCAGTACTTC	TRBV7-2	12	TRBJ2-7	.	.
CASTPDGYNEQFF	TGTGCCAGCACTCCGGACGGCTACAATGAGCAGTTCTTC	TRBV6-2/TRBV6-3	13	TRBJ2-1	few	.
CASSLGAGGFTEAFF	TGTGCCAGCAGCTTAGGGGCAGGGGGATTCACTGAAGCTTTCTTT	TRBV7-6	15	TRBJ1-1	.	TRBD1
CSVTGTVVEETQYF	TGCAGTGTCACCGGGACAGTCGTCGAGGAGACCCAGTACTTC	TRBV20-1	14	TRBJ2-5	few	TRBD1
CASSLGGLFYGYTF	TGTGCCAGCAGCTTAGGGGGACTGTTCTATGGCTACACCTTC	TRBV11-2	14	TRBJ1-2	.	.
CASSEVESGELFF	TGTGCCAGCAGTGAAGTTGAGTCCGGGGAGCTGTTTTTT	TRBV6-1	13	TRBJ2-2	.	.
CASSVDGTTYNEQFF	TGTGCCAGCAGCGTAGATGGGACCACCTACAATGAGCAGTTCTTC	TRBV9	15	TRBJ2-1	.	.
CASTLAGAGSTDTQYF	TGTGCCAGCACTCTAGCGGGGGCTGGTTCCACAGATACGCAGTATTTT	TRBV12-3/TRBV12-4	16	TRBJ2-3	.	TRBD2
CASSIRALSAEQFF	TGCGCCAGCAGCATCCGGGCCTTAAGCGCTGAGCAGTTCTTC	TRBV5-1	14	TRBJ2-1	many	.
CASSWGHATDTQYF	TGTGCCAGCAGTTGGGGACACGCCACAGATACGCAGTATTTT	TRBV6-2/TRBV6-3	14	TRBJ2-3	few	.
CASSLGGGTPAYEQYF	TGTGCCAGCAGTTTAGGAGGGGGGACTCCTGCCTACGAGCAGTACTTC	TRBV12-3/TRBV12-4	16	TRBJ2-7	.	.
CASSQEIPTGTFYLTEAFF	TGCGCCAGCAGCCAAGAAATCCCCACAGGGACTTTCTATCTAACTGAAGCTTTCTTT	TRBV4-3	19	TRBJ1-1	many	.
CASSPYEGRGEKLFF	TGTGCCAGCAGCCCCTATGAGGGGAGGGGTGAAAAACTGTTTTTT	TRBV9	15	TRBJ1-4	many	.
CASSLGGGDTYEQYF	TGTGCCAGCAGTTTAGGCGGGGGGGATACCTACGAGCAGTACTTC	TRBV28	15	TRBJ2-7	many	TRBD2
CASSLLGRGNQPQHF	TGTGCCAGCAGTTTATTAGGGCGAGGCAATCAGCCCCAGCATTTT	TRBV12-3/TRBV12-4	15	TRBJ1-5	.	.
CSVLTTGRDEAFF	TGCAGCGTACTAACGACGGGGAGGGATGAAGCTTTCTTT	TRBV29-1	13	TRBJ1-1	many	.
CASSLLFRTPGTQYF	TGTGCCAGCAGCTTACTGTTTAGGACCCCGGGGACCCAGTACTTC	TRBV7-6	15	TRBJ2-5	.	.
CASSLRRTSGANVLTF	TGTGCCAGCAGCTTAAGGCGGACCTCTGGGGCCAACGTCCTGACTTTC	TRBV11-2	16	TRBJ2-6	.	.
CASGHSNQPQHF	TGTGCTAGTGGTCATAGCAATCAGCCCCAGCATTTT	TRBV12-5	12	TRBJ1-5	many	.
CASSPRQGVTAKNIQYF	TGTGCCAGCTCACCACGGCAGGGAGTGACGGCCAAAAACATTCAGTACTTC	TRBV18	17	TRBJ2-4	.	.
CASSLTHLWETQYF	TGTGCCAGCAGCTTAACACACCTCTGGGAGACCCAGTACTTC	TRBV7-2	14	TRBJ2-5	many	.
CASSQDPLGGEAFF	TGCGCCAGCAGCCAGGACCCCCTTGGGGGTGAAGCTTTCTTT	TRBV5-1	14	TRBJ1-1	few	.
CASSQAARGFSYEQYF	TGCGCCAGCAGCCAAGCCGCCAGGGGATTCTCCTACGAGCAGTACTTC	TRBV4-1	16	TRBJ2-7	few	.
CAWSKRGQKTEAFF	TGTGCCTGGAGTAAAAGGGGCCAGAAGACTGAAGCTTTCTTT	TRBV30	14	TRBJ1-1	few	.
CASTATGGTDTQYF	TGTGCCAGCACGGCGACAGGGGGCACAGATACGCAGTATTTT	TRBV12-3/TRBV12-4	14	TRBJ2-3	many	TRBD1
CASSLDSSGRPREYF	TGTGCCAGCAGCTTAGATTCTAGCGGGAGGCCTCGGGAGTACTTC	TRBV7-9	15	TRBJ2-7	many	TRBD2
CASSGDWWRQGGYTF	TGTGCCAGCAGTGGAGACTGGTGGAGGCAGGGAGGCTACACCTTC	TRBV6-1	15	TRBJ1-2	many	.
CASSPLDEHQPQHF	TGTGCCAGCAGTCCCTTGGATGAGCATCAGCCCCAGCATTTT	TRBV12-3/TRBV12-4	14	TRBJ1-5	.	.
CSVPGGYNNEQFF	TGCAGCGTCCCTGGAGGGTACAACAATGAGCAGTTCTTC	TRBV29-1	13	TRBJ2-1	.	.